The 22 T cell receptor beta chains listed next were all sequenced from one sample in a study of blood T cells in healthy people across ages. It was with a sample-barcoded 5' primer and a J-beta primer mix that a second PCR of about 7 to 12 cycles was run. A single record per CDR3 protein comes from TCRdb applying MiXCR to the 5' RACE reads. The profile shows some 1.6 million distinct CDR3 sequences, about 35% of them singletons. Sequencing was done on a sample of blood. The source is a woman aged 25 to 39 in good health.

The rearrangement links TRBV6-5 to TRBJ1-1, with D maybe TRBD1 (5 bases). The V gene lost 5 bases and the J gene lost 4 bases, with 20 bases spanning the gap. The CDR3 covers 16 residues. Germline CDR1 MNHEY, CDR2 SVGAGI. The CDR3 here is CASSRTTTGGFTEAFF. CDR3 in DNA: TGTGCCAGCAGTCGTACGACTACGGGGGGGTTCACTGAAGCTTTCTTT.

The DNA for the CDR3 is TGTGCCAGCAGTCGCCGAATCAGGGGGCTACCTACGCCTAATGAGCAGTTCTTC. Its protein product is CASSRRIRGLPTPNEQFF. The chain uses TRBV28 and TRBJ2-1, with 8 positions matching TRBD1. Trimming took 5 bases from V and 7 from J; bases not matched to a gene: 19. This CDR3 region has 18 residues. The germline V gene encodes CDR1 MDHEN and CDR2 SYDVKM.

This clonotype was recorded many times. This chain joins TRBV20-1 and TRBJ2-7; 9 bases are a match to TRBD2. Per the germline V gene, CDR1 is DFQATT and CDR2 is SNEGSKA (reference sequence). Trimming cost V 3 bases and J 2 bases; bases outside gene matches: 5. The CDR3 runs 14 residues. The CDR3 coding sequence is TGCAGTGCTAGTGATAAGCGGGGGGCCTACGAGCAGTACTTC. As protein: CSASDKRGAYEQYF.

The chain employs TRBV4-1 and TRBJ2-2; D unclear. This CDR3 contains 14 residues. The V end was cut by 1 base, the J end by 5 bases, with 8 bases between. The V gene's germline CDR1 is MGHRA and CDR2 YSYEKL. CDR3: CASSQARATGELFF. Written as DNA, the CDR3 is TGCGCCAGCAGCCAAGCCCGGGCGACCGGGGAGCTGTTTTTT.

The sample holds a few counts of this clonotype. The chain's CDR3 is CASSSTLAGGPYF. In DNA form, the CDR3 reads TGTGCCAGCAGTTCAACTCTAGCGGGAGGGCCGTATTTT. The chain employs TRBV12-3 or TRBV12-4 and TRBJ2-3; TRBD2 matches at 12 bases. Germline trimming cut 4 bases from V and 14 bases from J; bases unmatched to any gene: 7. The CDR3 spans 13 residues.

The chain couples TRBV6-6 to TRBJ2-1; D is possibly TRBD2 (5 bases). Germline V gene lookup returns CDR1 MNHNY and CDR2 SVGAGI (reference sequence). This CDR3 region has 16 residues. Deletions cut 1 base from V and 10 bases from J, with 20 bases between. CDR3 nucleotide sequence: TGTGCCAGCAGTTACTGGCCCAATACAATCTCGGGGGAGCAGTTCTTC. Translation gives CASSYWPNTISGEQFF.

This clonotype was observed a few times. The chain recombines TRBV9 with TRBJ2-7, with D possibly being TRBD1 or TRBD2 (5 bases each). The germline V and J ends were trimmed by 0 bases and 4 bases, with 14 bases remaining between them. Germline V gene sequence: CDR1 SGDLS, CDR2 YYNGEE. This CDR3 region has 15 residues. CDR3 nucleotide sequence: TGTGCCAGCAGCGTAGGTGCCGGGGCCCAATACGAGCAGTACTTC. Its translation is CASSVGAGAQYEQYF.

The V call is TRBV20-1, the J call TRBJ2-1; possible D gene TRBD2, 7 bases. Trimming removed 5 bases at V and 5 bases at J, with 22 bases between. The CDR3 has 16 residues. CDR1 and CDR2 (germline): DFQATT, SNEGSKA (reference sequence). The CDR3 nucleotides are TGCAGTGCTTCCCCGGTGGGGGGGCCCCTACACAATGAGCAGTTCTTC. Translated: CSASPVGGPLHNEQFF.

Worth noting for this clonotype: One end of the junction is discordant with germline, which a read error may explain. The chain couples TRBV12-3 or TRBV12-4 to TRBJ2-5; TRBD1 matches at 8 bases. CDR3 length: 15 residues. CDR3 residues: CASSRDRGAQKTQYF. Written as DNA, the CDR3 is TGTGCCAGCAGCCGTGACAGGGGAGCCCAAAAGACCCAGTACTTC.

This clonotype was observed a few times. This rearrangement joins TRBV20-1 to TRBJ2-3, with 9 bases lining up with TRBD1. The germline CDR1 and CDR2 sequences are DFQATT and SNEGSKA (reference sequence). The ends lost 2 bases at V and 4 bases at J; junction bases unmatched: 7. This CDR3 has 15 amino acids. CDR3 residues: CSARTRTGDADTQYF. The CDR3 nucleotides are TGCAGTGCTAGAACTCGGACAGGGGACGCAGATACGCAGTATTTT.

The J gene is TRBJ1-3, the V gene TRBV4-1, with D perhaps TRBD1 (5 bases). CDR3 length: 16 residues. V lost 0 bases and J lost 4, with 13 bases in between. Germline lookup yields CDR1 MGHRA and CDR2 YSYEKL. The CDR3 reads CASSQDRAGYGNTIYF. The CDR3 nucleotides are TGCGCCAGCAGCCAAGATCGGGCAGGGTACGGAAACACCATATATTTT.

A few counts support this clonotype. The chain has TRBV4-1 and TRBJ2-1; TRBD2 matches at 9 bases. V was pared by 3 bases and J by 4 bases, with 7 bases of the junction left unmatched. CDR3 length equals 16 residues. Germline V gives CDR1 MGHRA, CDR2 YSYEKL. DNA for the CDR3: TGCGCCAGCAGCCAGTCGGGAGCGGGAGGTTACAATGAGCAGTTCTTC. Translated: CASSQSGAGGYNEQFF.

J is TRBJ2-7 and V is TRBV9, with 8 bases fitting TRBD1. The V segment lost 4 bases and the J segment 3 bases; nucleotides outside the gene matches: 18. Germline V gene lookup returns CDR1 SGDLS and CDR2 YYNGEE. The CDR3 runs 18 residues. CDR3 loop: CASSPLDRGSGKFYEQYF. The DNA of the CDR3 is TGTGCCAGCAGCCCCCTCGACAGGGGAAGCGGAAAATTCTACGAGCAGTACTTC.

The chain combines TRBV3-1 with TRBJ1-1; D is unresolved. The CDR3 covers 15 residues. The V and J ends lost 6 bases and 5 bases respectively, with 19 bases between them. The V gene's germline CDR1 is LGHDT and CDR2 YNNKEL (reference sequence). The chain's CDR3 is CASRPQRELGTEAFF. CDR3 DNA: TGTGCCAGCAGACCCCAACGGGAACTGGGGACTGAAGCTTTCTTT.

This clonotype showed up many times. The V call is TRBV28, the J call TRBJ2-4, with D unclear. Trimming took off 6 bases at V and 8 bases at J, with 17 bases between the two ends. Germline lookup yields CDR1 MDHEN and CDR2 SYDVKM. The CDR3 runs 14 residues. CDR3 nucleotides: TGTGCCAGCAGGTCACCGGCCCCCCGGGACATTCAGTACTTC. This codes for CASRSPAPRDIQYF.

On this clonotype itself: A read error may explain this, as a much larger clone is one base away. The chain joins TRBV12-3 or TRBV12-4 to TRBJ2-1, with 11 bases that match TRBD2. V lost 6 bases and J lost 7; bases outside the gene matches: 2. The CDR3 is made up of 13 amino acids. CDR3 sequence reads: CASRGLAENEQFF. CDR3 coding DNA: TGTGCCAGCAGGGGACTAGCGGAAAATGAGCAGTTCTTC.

V and J are TRBV6-6 and TRBJ1-3, with TRBD1 as a possible D gene (5 bases). There are 14 residues in the CDR3. Germline V lookup: CDR1 MNHNY, CDR2 SVGAGI (reference sequence). The V end lost 6 bases, the J end lost 2 bases, and 11 bases lay between the germline ends. The CDR3 sequence is CASSSDSPGNTIYF. The DNA of the CDR3 is TGTGCCAGCAGCTCTGACAGCCCTGGAAACACCATATATTTT.

This clonotype was recorded many times. Germline and junction disagree at one end, which may indicate a read error. The rearrangement joins TRBV12-3 or TRBV12-4 to TRBJ2-5, with 7 nucleotides matching TRBD1. This CDR3 contains 14 residues. The CDR3 DNA follows: TGCGCCAGCAGCTTAACAGGGGCTCAAGAGACCCAGTACTTC. Protein: CASSLTGAQETQYF.

The gene calls are TRBV6-2 or TRBV6-3 and TRBJ1-5; perhaps TRBD1 as D (5 bases). The CDR3 loop spans 15 amino acids. V lost 7 bases, J lost 0 bases, and 13 bases lay in between. CDR1 and CDR2 from the germline V gene are MNHEY and SVGEGT. CDR3 residues: CASTRGRLSNQPQHF. CDR3 DNA sequence: TGTGCCAGCACCCGGGGGAGGCTTAGCAATCAGCCCCAGCATTTT.

CDR3 region: CSGWTEVNEQFF. The CDR3 coding sequence is TGCAGCGGTTGGACAGAAGTCAATGAGCAGTTCTTC. V usage is TRBV29-1 and J usage is TRBJ2-1, with D tentatively TRBD1 (6 bases). The germline V gene encodes CDR1 SQVTM and CDR2 ANQGSEA. The CDR3 loop spans 12 amino acids. V was shortened by 7 bases and J by 6 bases, with 13 bases between the two germline ends.

This chain joins TRBV4-1 and TRBJ1-1; 10 bases agree with TRBD1. The CDR3 has 18 amino acids. V lost 0 bases to trimming and J lost 5 bases; unmatched junction nucleotides: 12. Germline loops: CDR1 MGHRA, CDR2 YSYEKL. In nucleotides, the CDR3 is TGCGCCAGCAGCCAAGATTATACGGGACAGGGGAGGAGAACTGAAGCTTTCTTT. Protein product: CASSQDYTGQGRRTEAFF.

The V call is TRBV7-8, the J call TRBJ2-1, with D unresolved. Germline lookup yields CDR1 SGHVS and CDR2 FQNEAQ. V lost 5 bases to trimming and J lost 8 bases, with 16 bases between them. CDR3 length: 14 amino acids. The CDR3 region is CASSRPPEFHEQFF. The CDR3 DNA sequence: TGTGCCAGCAGCCGGCCGCCAGAGTTCCATGAGCAGTTCTTC. Full variable domain (rest looked up from reference TRBV7-8 and TRBJ2-1): GAGVSQSPRYKVAKRGQDVALRCDPISGHVSLFWYQQALGQGPEFLTYFQNEAQLDKSGLPSDRFFAERPEGSVSTLKIQRTQQEDSAVYLCASSRPPEFHEQFFGPGTRLTVL.